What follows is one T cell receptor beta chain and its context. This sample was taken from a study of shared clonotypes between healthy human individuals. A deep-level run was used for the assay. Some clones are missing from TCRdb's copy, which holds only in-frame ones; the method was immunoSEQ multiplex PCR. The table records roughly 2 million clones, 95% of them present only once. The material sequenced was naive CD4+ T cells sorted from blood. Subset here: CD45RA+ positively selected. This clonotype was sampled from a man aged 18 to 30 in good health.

The chain's CDR3 is CATTEEFASNQPQHF. CDR3 nucleotides: TGTGCCACCACGGAAGAATTCGCTAGCAATCAGCCCCAGCATTTT. The genes are TRBV6-1 and TRBJ1-5; D is unclear. The CDR3 spans 15 residues. Between the trimmed V and J ends, which lost 10 bases and 0 bases, there was a span of 16 bases. The V gene's germline CDR1 is MNHNS and CDR2 SASEGT.